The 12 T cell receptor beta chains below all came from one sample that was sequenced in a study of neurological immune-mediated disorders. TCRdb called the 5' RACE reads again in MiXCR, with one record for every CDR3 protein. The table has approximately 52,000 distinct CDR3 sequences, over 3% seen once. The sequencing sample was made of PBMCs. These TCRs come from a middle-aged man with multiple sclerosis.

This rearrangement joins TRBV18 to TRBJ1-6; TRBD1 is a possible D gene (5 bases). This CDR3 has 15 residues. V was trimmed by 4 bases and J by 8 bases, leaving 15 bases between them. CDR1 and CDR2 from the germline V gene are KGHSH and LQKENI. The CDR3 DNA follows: TGTGCCAGCTCACAGGGGTGGTCGGTCGATTCACCCCTCCACTTT. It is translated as CASSQGWSVDSPLHF.

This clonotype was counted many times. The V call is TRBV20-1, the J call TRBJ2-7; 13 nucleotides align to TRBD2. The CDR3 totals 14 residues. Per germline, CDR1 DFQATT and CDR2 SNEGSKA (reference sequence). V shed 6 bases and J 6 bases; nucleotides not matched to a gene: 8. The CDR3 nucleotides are TGCAGTGCCCCACTAGCGGGGGGGCCGGGCGAGCAGTACTTC. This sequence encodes CSAPLAGGPGEQYF.

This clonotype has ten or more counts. In DNA form, the CDR3 reads TGTGCCAGCAGTGCCACAGGGTATGGCTACACCTTC. The encoded protein is CASSATGYGYTF. J is TRBJ1-2 and V is TRBV27; the D gene is possibly TRBD1 (6 bases). Trimming removed 5 bases at V and 5 bases at J, with 9 bases between. This CDR3 is built from 12 residues. Germline V lookup: CDR1 MNHEY, CDR2 SMNVEV (reference sequence).

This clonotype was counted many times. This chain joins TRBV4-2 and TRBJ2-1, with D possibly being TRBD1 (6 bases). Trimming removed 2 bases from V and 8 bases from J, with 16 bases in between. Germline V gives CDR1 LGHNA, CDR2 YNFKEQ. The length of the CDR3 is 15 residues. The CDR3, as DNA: TGTGCCAGCAGCCAAAGGTACAGGGCCTCGGATGAGCAGTTCTTC. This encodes CASSQRYRASDEQFF.

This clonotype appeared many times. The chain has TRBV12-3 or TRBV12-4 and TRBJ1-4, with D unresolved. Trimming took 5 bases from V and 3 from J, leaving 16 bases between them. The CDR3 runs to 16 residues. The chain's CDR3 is CASSLLEGRANEKLFF. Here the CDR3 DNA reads TGTGCCAGCAGTCTTCTGGAGGGTAGGGCTAATGAAAAACTGTTTTTT.

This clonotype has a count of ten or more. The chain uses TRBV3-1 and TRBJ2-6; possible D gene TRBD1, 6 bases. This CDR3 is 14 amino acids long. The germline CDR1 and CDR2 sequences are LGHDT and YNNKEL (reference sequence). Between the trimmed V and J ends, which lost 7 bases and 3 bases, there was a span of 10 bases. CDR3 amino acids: CASNNRDGANVLTF. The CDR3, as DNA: TGTGCCAGCAACAACAGGGATGGGGCCAACGTCCTGACTTTC.

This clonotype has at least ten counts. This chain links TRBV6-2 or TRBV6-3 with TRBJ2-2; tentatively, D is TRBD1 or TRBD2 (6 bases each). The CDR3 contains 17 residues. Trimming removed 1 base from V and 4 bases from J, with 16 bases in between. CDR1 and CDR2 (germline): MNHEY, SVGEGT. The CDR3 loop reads CASSYLSGAGGTGELFF. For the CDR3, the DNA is TGTGCCAGCAGTTACTTATCGGGGGCCGGGGGCACCGGGGAGCTGTTTTTT.

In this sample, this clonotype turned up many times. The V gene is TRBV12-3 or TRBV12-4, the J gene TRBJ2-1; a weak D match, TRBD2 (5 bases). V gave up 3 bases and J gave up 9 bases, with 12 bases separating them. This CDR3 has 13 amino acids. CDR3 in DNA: TGTGCCAGCAGTTTTAGAGTAGGGAGTGAGCAGTTCTTC. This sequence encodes CASSFRVGSEQFF.

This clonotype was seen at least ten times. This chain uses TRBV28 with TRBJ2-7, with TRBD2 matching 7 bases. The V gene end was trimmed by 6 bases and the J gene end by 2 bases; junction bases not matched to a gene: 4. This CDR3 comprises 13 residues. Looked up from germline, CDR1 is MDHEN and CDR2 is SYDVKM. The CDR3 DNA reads TGTGCCAGCAGCCCGGGACTAACCTACGAGCAGTACTTC. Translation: CASSPGLTYEQYF.

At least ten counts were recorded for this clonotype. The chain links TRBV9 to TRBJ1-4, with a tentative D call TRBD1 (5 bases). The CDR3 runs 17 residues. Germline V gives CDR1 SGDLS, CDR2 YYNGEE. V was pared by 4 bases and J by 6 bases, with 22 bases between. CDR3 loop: CASSPAGGREAYEKLFF. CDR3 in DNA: TGTGCCAGCAGCCCCGCCGGGGGGAGGGAAGCGTATGAAAAACTGTTTTTT.

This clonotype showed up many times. This CDR3 reads CASSGQGGWEQYF. The CDR3, as DNA: TGTGCCAGCAGTGGACAGGGTGGCTGGGAGCAGTACTTC. The chain links TRBV12-3 or TRBV12-4 to TRBJ2-7; 8 bases match TRBD1. Losses at the gene ends were 5 bases for V and 7 bases for J; bases not matched to a gene: 7. This CDR3 has 13 amino acids.

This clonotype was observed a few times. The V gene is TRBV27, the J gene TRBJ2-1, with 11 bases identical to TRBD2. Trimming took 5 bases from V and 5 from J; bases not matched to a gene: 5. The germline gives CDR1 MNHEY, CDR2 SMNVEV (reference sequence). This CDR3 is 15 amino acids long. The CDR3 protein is CASSPRLAGNNEQFF. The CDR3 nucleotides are TGTGCCAGCAGTCCACGACTAGCGGGGAACAATGAGCAGTTCTTC.